This T cell receptor beta chain appears in the sequencing data of a study of shared clonotypes between healthy human individuals. Each replicate PCR on the sorted subsets used roughly 190 ng DNA (approximately 33,000 T cell genomes). Some clones are missing from TCRdb's copy, which holds only in-frame ones; the method was immunoSEQ multiplex PCR. The table shows 2 million to 3 million clones, with approximately 90% occurring only once. The V end lost 1 base, the J end lost 7 bases, and 12 bases lay between the germline ends. CDR3 length: 13 residues. Germline CDR1 SGHRS, CDR2 YFSETQ. V and J are TRBV5-1 and TRBJ2-7; D is perhaps TRBD1 (5 bases). The sequence came from a man in his late teens or twenties in good health. Sequencing was done on a sample of naive CD4+ T cells sorted from blood. Described subset: CD45RA+ positively selected. The CDR3 DNA reads TGCGCCAGCAGCTTGTTCACAGGTGGGGAGCAGTACTTC. This gives the protein CASSLFTGGEQYF. The complete variable domain, with remaining parts taken from reference TRBV5-1 and TRBJ2-7, reads KAGVTQTPRYLIKTRGQQVTLSCSPISGHRSVSWYQQTPGQGLQFLFEYFSETQRNKGNFPGRFSGRQFSNSRSEMNVSTLELGDSALYLCASSLFTGGEQYFGPGTRLTVT.